This TCR beta chain stems from a study of blood T cell repertoires in COVID-19. The table came from immunoSEQ multiplex PCR; TCRdb's copy has only in-frame clones and leaves some out. This table has roughly 150,000 clones, approximately 90% appearing once. Trimming took off 4 bases at V and 4 bases at J, with 13 bases between the two ends. Germline V gives CDR1 GTSNPN, CDR2 SVGIG (reference sequence). CDR3 length: 13 amino acids. The chain couples TRBV30 to TRBJ1-2; possibly TRBD1 for D (6 bases). Material for sequencing was peripheral blood. This TCR was recovered from a man aged 18 to 30 with acute or convalescent COVID-19. This chain's CDR3 is CAWTQGRSYGYTF. The CDR3 bases are TGTGCCTGGACACAGGGAAGAAGCTATGGCTACACCTTC.